One sample yielded the 13 T cell receptor beta chains listed below, sequenced in a study of CD8 T cells in ankylosing spondylitis. Each CDR3 protein is one row after TCRdb ran MiXCR on the 5' RACE reads. Of roughly 120,000 distinct CDR3 sequences in the sample, over 6.5% were seen once. The sequenced sample was blood, either unsorted or a sorted T cell fraction (not recorded which). The receptors derive from a male donor with ankylosing spondylitis or in good health (not recorded which).

Ten or more counts support this clonotype. This sequence joins TRBV12-3 or TRBV12-4 and TRBJ2-1; 9 positions match TRBD2. The CDR3 has 17 amino acids. Losses at the gene ends were 2 bases for V and 6 bases for J; bases not matched to a gene: 11. CDR3 sequence: CASSLKGGGGALNEQFF. The CDR3 DNA reads TGTGCCAGCAGTTTAAAAGGCGGCGGGGGGGCCCTCAATGAGCAGTTCTTC.

This sequence joins TRBV10-3 and TRBJ2-1; TRBD1 matches 7 bases. The V gene end was trimmed by 11 bases and the J gene end by 5 bases; junction bases not matched to a gene: 9. In germline, CDR1 is ENHRY, CDR2 SYGVKD. The CDR3 loop spans 13 amino acids. The CDR3: CAVRDRDNNEQFF. CDR3 nucleotides: TGTGCCGTCCGGGACAGAGACAACAATGAGCAGTTCTTC.

This clonotype has at least ten counts. The chain carries TRBV11-2 and TRBJ2-2, with 16 bases matching TRBD2. The V and J ends lost 4 bases and 4 bases, in that order; junction bases with no gene match: 6. CDR1 and CDR2 (germline): SGHAT, FQNNGV. This CDR3 spans 18 amino acids. CDR3 in DNA: TGTGCCAGCAGCTCAGGGACTAGCGGGAGGGCCTTCACCGGGGAGCTGTTTTTT. Amino acid sequence: CASSSGTSGRAFTGELFF. Together with reference TRBV11-2 and TRBJ2-2, the CDR3 gives the full variable domain: EAGVAQSPRYKIIEKRQSVAFWCNPISGHATLYWYQQILGQGPKLLIQFQNNGVVDDSQLPKDRFSAERLKGVDSTLKIQPAKLEDSAVYLCASSSGTSGRAFTGELFFGEGSRLTVL.

In its sample, this clonotype was seen many times. V usage is TRBV5-1 and J usage is TRBJ2-2, with TRBD2 matching 9 bases. CDR1 and CDR2 (germline): SGHRS, YFSETQ. J gave up 1 base and V 4 bases, and 5 bases lay outside the gene matches. The CDR3 extends over 16 amino acids. The DNA of the CDR3 is TGCGCCAGCAGCACAGGGACTAGCCGGAACACCGGGGAGCTGTTTTTT. The encoded protein is CASSTGTSRNTGELFF. The full variable domain, with the rest looked up from reference TRBV5-1 and TRBJ2-2, is KAGVTQTPRYLIKTRGQQVTLSCSPISGHRSVSWYQQTPGQGLQFLFEYFSETQRNKGNFPGRFSGRQFSNSRSEMNVSTLELGDSALYLCASSTGTSRNTGELFFGEGSRLTVL.

In this sample, this clonotype turned up many times. The V call is TRBV27, the J call TRBJ2-5, with 15 bases that match TRBD2. Germline-derived CDR1 and CDR2 are MNHEY and SMNVEV (reference sequence). The CDR3 consists of 15 residues. V shed 6 bases and J 5 bases; nucleotides not matched to a gene: 4. DNA of the CDR3: TGTGCCAGCAGCCGAGGGACTAGCGGGAGGGAGACCCAGTACTTC. This translates into CASSRGTSGRETQYF.

At least ten counts were recorded for this clonotype. This chain uses TRBV29-1 with TRBJ1-1, with D unclear. This CDR3 region has 13 residues. Trimming left V 4 bases short and J 0 bases short, with 9 bases between. Germline CDR1 is SQVTM and CDR2 is ANQGSEA. The CDR3 protein is CSVGGLLNTEAFF. For the CDR3, the DNA is TGCAGCGTTGGGGGTCTTTTGAACACTGAAGCTTTCTTT.

This clonotype has a count of ten or more. The chain combines TRBV5-1 with TRBJ2-2, with D possibly TRBD1 on 5 matching bases. The CDR3 runs to 14 residues. The V and J ends lost 3 bases and 6 bases respectively, with 12 bases between them. Germline V gene lookup returns CDR1 SGHRS and CDR2 YFSETQ. The CDR3 loop is CASSSQGQAGELFF. The CDR3, as DNA: TGCGCCAGCAGCTCCCAGGGTCAAGCCGGGGAGCTGTTTTTT.

The gene calls are TRBV10-2 and TRBJ2-7, with unresolved D. V dropped 8 bases and J dropped 3 bases, with 14 bases sitting between them. The CDR3 sequence is 13 residues long. The V gene's germline CDR1 is WSHSY and CDR2 SAAADI. DNA for the CDR3: TGCGCCAGCTCACCGGGCTGGTACTACGAGCAGTACTTC. Protein product: CASSPGWYYEQYF.

This clonotype was seen repeatedly, ten times or more. The chain combines TRBV9 with TRBJ2-7, with TRBD2 matching 7 bases. Looked up from germline, CDR1 is SGDLS and CDR2 is YYNGEE. The V gene end was trimmed by 3 bases and the J gene end by 2 bases; junction bases not matched to a gene: 2. The CDR3 runs to 13 residues. CDR3 bases: TGTGCCAGCAGCGCAAGCGGGGCCTACGAGCAGTACTTC. Its translation: CASSASGAYEQYF.

This clonotype occurred many times. This rearrangement joins TRBV14 to TRBJ2-5; no firm D call. The CDR3 consists of 16 residues. V dropped 1 base and J dropped 2 bases, with 14 bases sitting between them. Germline values: CDR1 SGHDN, CDR2 FVKESK. The CDR3 coding sequence is TGTGCCAGCAGCCAAGCGTTGGCCAGGTCACAAGAGACCCAGTACTTC. It encodes CASSQALARSQETQYF.

In its sample, this clonotype was seen many times. CDR3 amino acids: CSASLDRVQPQHF. The CDR3 DNA reads TGCAGTGCTAGTCTAGACAGGGTTCAGCCCCAGCATTTT. The rearrangement uses TRBV20-1 and TRBJ1-5; 7 bases align to TRBD1. This CDR3 region has 13 residues. Germline-derived CDR1 and CDR2 are DFQATT and SNEGSKA (reference sequence). V was clipped by 3 bases and J by 6 bases; unmatched bases: 5.

This clonotype has at least ten counts. The rearrangement uses TRBV7-9 and TRBJ1-1; no definite D call. CDR3 size: 11 residues. CDR1 and CDR2 from the germline V gene are SEHNR and FQNEAQ (reference sequence). Trimming pared 4 bases from V and 5 bases from J, leaving 5 bases between. CDR3 sequence reads: CASSSTTEAFF. The CDR3, as DNA: TGTGCCAGCAGCTCGACGACTGAAGCTTTCTTT. Complete variable domain (other parts from reference TRBV7-9 and TRBJ1-1): DTGVSQNPRHKITKRGQNVTFRCDPISEHNRLYWYRQTLGQGPEFLTYFQNEAQLEKSRLLSDRFSAERPKGSFSTLEIQRTEQGDSAMYLCASSSTTEAFFGQGTRLTVV.

This clonotype was seen at least ten times. The chain is built from TRBV24-1 and TRBJ2-5; 9 nucleotides agree with TRBD2. The CDR3 is 17 amino acids. V lost 2 bases, J lost 5 bases, and 11 bases stayed unmatched. Germline V gene sequence: CDR1 KGHDR, CDR2 SFDVKD. The CDR3 protein is CATSDSYGLAGDETQYF. CDR3 sequence (DNA): TGTGCCACCAGTGATTCGTATGGATTAGCGGGAGACGAGACCCAGTACTTC.